These 4 T cell receptor beta chains share one sample of origin, sequenced in a study of regulatory T cells in long-lasting Graves disease. Arm-PCR of CDR3 regions and iRepertoire HTBI primers were the basis on which TCR beta libraries were built. TCRdb analysed the multiplex PCR reads with MiXCR anew, one entry per CDR3 protein. The table has 350,000 to 500,000 distinct CDR3 sequences, approximately 14% seen once. The time point denotes: newly diagnosed GD, antithyroid drugs for less than 3 months. The TCR library was prepared using RNA isolated from PBMCs. These data were likewise used in another study, on T cells in Graves' hyperthyroidism and ophthalmopathy.

The material was peripheral blood mononuclear cells (PBMCs), obtained at new diagnosis, from a patient treated with antithyroid drugs. Receptors were obtained from a woman aged 45-65 years with Graves disease.

The sample holds many counts of this clonotype. The chain recombines TRBV10-3 with TRBJ1-4; TRBD1 matches at 10 bases. The CDR3 covers 14 residues. V lost 10 bases to trimming and J lost 8 bases; unmatched junction nucleotides: 10. Germline loops: CDR1 ENHRY, CDR2 SYGVKD. CDR3 sequence: CATKPGQGTEKLFF. The CDR3 DNA reads as TGTGCCACCAAACCGGGACAGGGGACCGAAAAACTGTTTTTT.

The chain uses TRBV6-1 and TRBJ1-2; D uncertain. Trimming pared 5 bases from V and 8 bases from J, leaving 12 bases between. The CDR3 has 12 residues. CDR1 and CDR2 (germline): MNHNS, SASEGT. The CDR3 loop reads CASSPPAGGYTF. In DNA form, the CDR3 reads TGTGCCAGCAGTCCCCCCGCGGGGGGCTACACCTTC.

This clonotype was counted at least ten times. The chain links TRBV19 to TRBJ2-1, with 8 positions matching TRBD1. The V and J ends lost 3 bases and 3 bases, in that order; junction bases with no gene match: 13. CDR1 and CDR2 (germline): LNHDA, SQIVND (reference sequence). There are 18 residues in the CDR3. CDR3: CASSIEDHRTGYYNEQFF. The DNA for the CDR3 is TGTGCCAGTAGTATCGAGGACCACCGGACAGGGTACTACAATGAGCAGTTCTTC.

This clonotype was counted a few times. The chain employs TRBV5-4 and TRBJ2-7; possible D gene TRBD2, 6 bases. There are 17 residues in the CDR3. Germline CDR1 and CDR2: SGHNT and YYREEE (reference sequence). V dropped 3 bases and J dropped 5 bases, with 24 bases sitting between them. CDR3 protein: CASSSNLAGPTTDEQYF. CDR3 coding DNA: TGTGCCAGCAGCTCCAACCTGGCGGGACCCACAACCGACGAGCAGTACTTC.